This T cell receptor (beta chain) was found in a study of cytomegalovirus exposure and HLA in healthy donors. Study-wide points: Presence/absence analyses treated sequencing depth as roughly uniform across donors. The classifier reportedly diagnosed cytomegalovirus status with high sensitivity and specificity.

A multiplex PCR was run with 60 Vbeta primers and 13 Jbeta primers. Assay used: immunoSEQ multiplex PCR; TCRdb lists only in-frame clones, some missing. Among more than 120,000 clones, over 75% were seen once, and the ten largest hold less than 3.5%. The V gene's germline CDR1 is SEHNR and CDR2 FQNEAQ (reference sequence). The V gene lost 5 bases and the J gene lost 0 bases, with 2 bases spanning the gap. The CDR3 length is 12 residues. Comment on this clone: Its specificity is not known.

All the people who gave samples were healthy bone marrow donors. The sample was PBMCs. The J gene is TRBJ1-5, the V gene TRBV7-9; D is uncertain. This TCR came from a woman under 40 in good health and CMV-seronegative. The CDR3 reads CASSRSNQPQHF. The DNA for the CDR3 is TGTGCCAGCAGCCGTAGCAATCAGCCCCAGCATTTT.